This T cell receptor (beta chain) was observed in a study of cytomegalovirus exposure and HLA in healthy donors. As for the study in general: Prior work identified 100 million to 130 million unique TCR beta sequences in some 200 million T cells. Study-wide points: A later analysis showed TCR association rates differing by HLA locus, peaking at DRB1 and lowest at HLA-C.

This clone was recorded once. Its target is unknown. 13 Jbeta primers and 60 Vbeta primers were used for the PCR. Repertoires were generated with immunoSEQ multiplex PCR, while TCRdb's copy carries only in-frame clones and drops some. The sample consists of 150,000 to 250,000 clones, 82% of them appearing once. The CDR3 length is 13 residues. The V end was cut by 4 bases, the J end by 1 base, with 6 bases between. In germline, CDR1 is SGHTA, CDR2 FQGNSA. This TCR came from a boy between 2 and 10 years old in good health and CMV-seronegative. The material sequenced was PBMCs. This chain uses TRBV7-2 with TRBJ2-3, with D maybe TRBD1 (5 bases). The chain's CDR3 is CASSWTRTDTQYF. The CDR3 DNA follows: TGTGCCAGCAGCTGGACACGCACAGATACGCAGTATTTT.